This T cell receptor (beta chain) was identified during a study of CD8+CD57+ T cells in acquired aplastic anemia. Study overall: Sorted CD4+ plus CD8+ cells gave DNA averaging approximately 3.2 ug. Regarding the study as a whole: The study found no significant CD8+ Simpson's diversity difference between patients and controls. Both patients and controls carried the same twenty-nine CD8+ CDR3 sequences.

The CDR3 is 14 amino acids. CDR1 is SGDLS and CDR2 is YYNGEE in the germline V gene. Trimming stripped 4 bases from V and 3 bases from J, with 13 bases between. This clonotype was seen repeatedly, ten times or more. Its target is unknown. TCR beta VDJ and CDR3 profiles were obtained from a genomic DNA template. TCRdb independently ran MiXCR on the reads; one entry per CDR3 protein. This table has approximately 170,000 distinct CDR3 sequences, more than 45% appearing once. Those patients picked for sequencing had displayed CD8+CD57+ cell expansion on flow cytometry. Severe acquired aplastic anemia affected all patients.

The source material was sorted CD4+, CD8+, or CD8+CD57+ T cells (not recorded which) from PBMCs. This chain uses TRBV9 with TRBJ1-2, with unresolved D. This receptor was obtained from a human donor with aplastic anemia. The CDR3 region is CASSPSPGDYGYTF. The CDR3 DNA sequence: TGTGCCAGCAGCCCCTCCCCGGGCGACTATGGCTACACCTTC.